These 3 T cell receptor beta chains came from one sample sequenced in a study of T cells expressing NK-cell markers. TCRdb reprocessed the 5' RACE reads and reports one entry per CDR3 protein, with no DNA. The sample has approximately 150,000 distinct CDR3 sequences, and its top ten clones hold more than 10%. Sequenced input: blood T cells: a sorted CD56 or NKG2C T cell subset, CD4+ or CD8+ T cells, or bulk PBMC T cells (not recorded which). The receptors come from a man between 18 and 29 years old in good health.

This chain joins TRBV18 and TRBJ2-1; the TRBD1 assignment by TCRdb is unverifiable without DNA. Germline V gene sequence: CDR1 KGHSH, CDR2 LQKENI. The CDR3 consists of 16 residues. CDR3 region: CASSPLRTGGANEQFF.

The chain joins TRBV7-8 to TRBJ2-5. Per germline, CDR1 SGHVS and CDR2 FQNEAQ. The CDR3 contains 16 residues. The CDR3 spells CASSLDLEFKKETQYF.

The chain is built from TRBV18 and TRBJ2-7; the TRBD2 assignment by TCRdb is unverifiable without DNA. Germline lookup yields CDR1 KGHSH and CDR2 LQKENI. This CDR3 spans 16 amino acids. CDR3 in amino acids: CASSPFGQLSPYEQYF.